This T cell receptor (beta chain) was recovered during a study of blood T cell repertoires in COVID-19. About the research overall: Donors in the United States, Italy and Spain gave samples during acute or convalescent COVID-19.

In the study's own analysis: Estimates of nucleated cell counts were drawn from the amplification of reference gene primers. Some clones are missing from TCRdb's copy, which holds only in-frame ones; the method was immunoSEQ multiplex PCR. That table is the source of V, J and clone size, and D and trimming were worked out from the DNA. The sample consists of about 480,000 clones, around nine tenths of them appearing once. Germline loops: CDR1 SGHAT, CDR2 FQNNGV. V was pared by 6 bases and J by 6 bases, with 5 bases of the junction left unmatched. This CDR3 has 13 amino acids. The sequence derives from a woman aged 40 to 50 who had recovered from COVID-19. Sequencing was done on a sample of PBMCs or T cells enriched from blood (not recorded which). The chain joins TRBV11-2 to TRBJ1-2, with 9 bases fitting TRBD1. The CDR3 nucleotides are TGTGCCAGCAGGTCGGACAGGGGTCATGGCTACACCTTC. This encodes CASRSDRGHGYTF. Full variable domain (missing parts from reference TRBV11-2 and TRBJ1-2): EAGVAQSPRYKIIEKRQSVAFWCNPISGHATLYWYQQILGQGPKLLIQFQNNGVVDDSQLPKDRFSAERLKGVDSTLKIQPAKLEDSAVYLCASRSDRGHGYTFGSGTRLTVV.